These T cell receptor beta chains were read from a single sample in a study of blood T cell repertoires in COVID-19. Measured with immunoSEQ multiplex PCR; TCRdb has only the in-frame clones, and not every one. The data hold some 100,000 clones, with approximately 85% observed a single time. Input material: peripheral blood. The source of these receptors is a woman aged 55-70 years with acute or convalescent COVID-19. The CDR3 runs from the conserved cysteine through the conserved F or W. The D gene is left open where the match is weak. For some rows the clone size is stated as once, few or many, or as a class when expanded; others skip it.

TRBJ1-1 TRBD1 TRBV24-1 - TGTGCCACCAGTGATCCAATGACAGGGCCTGAAGCTTTCTTT CATSDPMTGPEAFF
TRBJ1-2 TRBD1 TRBV28 - TGTGCCAGCAATACTCGAGACAGGGTAACTCCCTATGGCTACACCTTC CASNTRDRVTPYGYTF
TRBJ2-5 - TRBV27 - TGTGCCAGCAGTTCGGGACTCCCCGGGGAGACCCAGTACTTC CASSSGLPGETQYF
TRBJ2-1 - TRBV2 once TGTGCCAGCAGAGCAAGGGGGTTCAGTAACAATGAGCAGTTCTTC CASRARGFSNNEQFF
TRBJ1-6 - TRBV11-2 - TGTGCCAGCAGCCCGCGGCTAGGGGGTAGTTCACCCCTCCACTTT CASSPRLGGSSPLHF
TRBJ1-2 TRBD1 TRBV28 - TGTGCCAGCAGGGCAACCGGGACAGACTATGGCTACACCTTC CASRATGTDYGYTF
TRBJ2-5 - TRBV3-1/TRBV3-2 - TGTGCCAGCAGCCAGCGGGCCGAAGAAGAGACCCAGTACTTC CASSQRAEEETQYF
TRBJ1-6 - TRBV27 - TGTGCCAGCAGTTTTCGGGGTTCACCCCTCCACTTT CASSFRGSPLHF
TRBJ2-5 TRBD1 TRBV2 - TGTGCCAGCAGTGCAGGGGGCGGAGAGACCCAGTACTTC CASSAGGGETQYF
TRBJ2-3 TRBD1 TRBV5-1 - TGCGCCAGCAGCTTGGATGGGACAGGGTCAGATACGCAGTATTTT CASSLDGTGSDTQYF
TRBJ1-2 TRBD1 TRBV27 - TGTGCCAGCAGTTTATCCAGGGGGGCCTATGGCTACACCTTC CASSLSRGAYGYTF
TRBJ2-1 TRBD1 TRBV5-8 - TGTGCCAGCAGCTTGACGGGGACAGGGATGAATGAGCAGTTCTTC CASSLTGTGMNEQFF
TRBJ1-1 - TRBV30 - TGTGCCTGGGCCCGGGGGGCAAGGACTGAAGCTTTCTTT CAWARGARTEAFF
TRBJ2-3 TRBD2 TRBV5-6 - TGTGCCAGCAGCCGCAACTTAGCGGGAGGAGGAACAGATACGCAGTATTTT CASSRNLAGGGTDTQYF
TRBJ2-1 TRBD2 TRBV4-1 - TGCGCCAGCAGCCCCCGGGTAGCGGGAGCTAGCGACAATGAGCAGTTCTTC CASSPRVAGASDNEQFF
TRBJ1-1 TRBD1 TRBV29-1 - TGCAGCGACAGGGACAGGGCCACTGAAGCTTTCTTT CSDRDRATEAFF
TRBJ1-4 TRBD1 TRBV6-6 - TGTGCCAGCAGTGCCAATGACAGGGGGTCGGGCAAACTGTTTTTT CASSANDRGSGKLFF
TRBJ2-7 - TRBV5-1 - TGCGCCAGCAGCTTGGGTGGCAAGTACGAGCAGTACTTC CASSLGGKYEQYF
TRBJ2-1 TRBD2 TRBV3-1/TRBV3-2 - TGTGCCAGCAGCCGCGGTAGCGGGAGATCCTACAATGAGCAGTTCTTC CASSRGSGRSYNEQFF
TRBJ2-6 - TRBV6-5 - TGTGCCGCGCGAGGAGGACCTGGGGCCAACGTCCTGACTTTC CAARGGPGANVLTF
TRBJ1-1 - TRBV3-1/TRBV3-2 - TGTGCCAGCAGCCGATATAGAATGATGAACACTGAAGCTTTCTTT CASSRYRMMNTEAFF
TRBJ1-1 TRBD1 TRBV7-9 - TGTGCCAGCAGCTCACCGGGACAGGGGTTGCCGGAAGCTTTCTTT CASSSPGQGLPEAFF
TRBJ2-5 - TRBV19 - TGTGCCAGTAGTATAGTCGGGATCGACGAGACCCAGTACTTC CASSIVGIDETQYF
TRBJ2-5 - TRBV9 - TGTGCCAGCAGCCCCCAGTTGGCGGGAAAGACCCAGTACTTC CASSPQLAGKTQYF
TRBJ1-2 TRBD1 TRBV6-5 - TGTGCCAGCAGTATCCGGACAGGGGATGGCTACACCTTC CASSIRTGDGYTF
TRBJ1-3 - TRBV30 - TGTGCCTTAGAAATAGCGAGCTCTGGAAACACCATATATTTT CALEIASSGNTIYF
TRBJ1-4 - TRBV3-1/TRBV3-2 - TGTGCCAGCAGCCCTCGACAGGCAACTAATGAAAAACTGTTTTTT CASSPRQATNEKLFF
TRBJ2-3 TRBD2 TRBV10-3 - TGTGCCATCATGGGGCTAGCGGGAGTCGATACGCAGTATTTT CAIMGLAGVDTQYF
TRBJ1-2 - TRBV6-5 - TGTGCCAGCAGCTACGGGACTGCTTATGACTACACCTTC CASSYGTAYDYTF
TRBJ2-2 TRBD1 TRBV30 - TGTGCCTCCTCTGGGGACAGGAACACCGGGGAGCTGTTTTTT CASSGDRNTGELFF
TRBJ2-3 TRBD2 TRBV7-2 few TGTGCCAGCAGCTTAGCGCCCTTTGGAGCGGGAGAAGGAGATACGCAGTATTTT CASSLAPFGAGEGDTQYF
TRBJ2-1 - TRBV5-4 - TGTGCCAGCAGCTTAGCGGCCAACAATGAGCAGTTCTTC CASSLAANNEQFF
TRBJ1-1 - TRBV29-1 - TGCAGCGTTGAAGATCCAGGGGAAGCGGCTTTCTTT CSVEDPGEAAFF
TRBJ1-6 TRBD1 TRBV28 - TGTGCCAGCAGTTTCAGGGGGCTAGGGAAGAGCTCCTATAATTCACCCCTCCACTTT CASSFRGLGKSSYNSPLHF
TRBJ1-1 TRBD1 TRBV5-1 few TGCGCCAGCAGCTCGGAGCTCGGGACAGACACTGAAGCTTTCTTT CASSSELGTDTEAFF
TRBJ1-2 - TRBV14 - TGTGCCAGCAGCCAGGCGGGGCCGCCGGGGTGGGGCTACACCTTC CASSQAGPPGWGYTF
TRBJ1-1 TRBD1 TRBV27 - TGTGCCAGCAGTTTCAGACAGGGACGGACCACTGAAGCTTTCTTT CASSFRQGRTTEAFF
TRBJ2-2 - TRBV7-3 few TGTGCCAGCAGCGCCGGATCGGGTTACACCGGGGAGCTGTTTTTT CASSAGSGYTGELFF
TRBJ1-5 - TRBV11-3 - TGTGCCAGCACCACTAGCAACAGGTGTCGTGGCAATCAGCCCCAGCATTTT CASTTSNRCRGNQPQHF
TRBJ2-3 TRBD2 TRBV19 once TGTGCCAGTAGTAACCTAGCGGGGGTTAGCACAGATACGCAGTATTTT CASSNLAGVSTDTQYF
TRBJ2-7 - TRBV30 - TGTGCCTGGAGGGGCGCGGGGCCGCTGTACGAGCAGTACTTC CAWRGAGPLYEQYF
TRBJ1-2 - TRBV18 - TGTGCCAGCTCACGCAAAACAGGAGACTATGGCTACACCTTC CASSRKTGDYGYTF
TRBJ2-7 TRBD2 TRBV19 - TGTGCCAGTAGTATCGGGGGGGCTCCCTACGAGCAGTACTTC CASSIGGAPYEQYF
TRBJ2-2 - TRBV2 few TGTGCCAGCAGTGAAGTTGGGGGCGGGAACACCGGGGAGCTGTTTTTT CASSEVGGGNTGELFF
TRBJ1-1 - TRBV3-1/TRBV3-2 - TGTGCCAGCAGCAACCGGTACAGGGTCTTCTTT CASSNRYRVFF
TRBJ2-3 - TRBV5-1 - TGCGCCAGCAGCACTAGCACAGATACGCAGTATTTT CASSTSTDTQYF
TRBJ1-6 - TRBV5-5 once TGTGCCAGCAGCTTCAGTTTCGGGGGGGTAAATTCACCCCTCCACTTT CASSFSFGGVNSPLHF
TRBJ2-2 - TRBV12-3/TRBV12-4 - TGTGCCAGCAGTGAAACTTACACCGGGGAGCTGTTTTTT CASSETYTGELFF
TRBJ2-3 TRBD2 TRBV15 - TGTGCCACCAGACTAGCGGGAGGTAGAGATACGCAGTATTTT CATRLAGGRDTQYF
TRBJ2-1 - TRBV11-2 once TGTGCCAGCAGCTTAGGGAACTCAGGGATACAGTTCTTC CASSLGNSGIQFF
TRBJ2-2 - TRBV7-3 - TGTGCCAGCAGCCCTACCGACTTGTTTCGTAAAACCGGGGAGCTGTTTTTT CASSPTDLFRKTGELFF
TRBJ1-3 - TRBV10-2 - TGCGCCAGCAGTGGTGGGGGCGGAACCTCTGGAAACACCATATATTTT CASSGGGGTSGNTIYF
TRBJ2-2 TRBD2 TRBV7-9 - TGTGCCAGCAGCTTTACTAGCGGGAGTAGCACCGGGGAGCTGTTTTTT CASSFTSGSSTGELFF
TRBJ2-1 TRBD2 TRBV9 - TGTGCCAGCAGCGTCTCAACGGGACTAGCGGGATACAATGAGCAGTTCTTC CASSVSTGLAGYNEQFF
TRBJ1-2 TRBD1 TRBV27 - TGTGCCAGCAGTCCATGGGGGACAGGGGCGAACTATGGCTACACCTTC CASSPWGTGANYGYTF
TRBJ1-1 - TRBV27 few TGTGCCAGCAAGCGTGGGGGGGGGTATAACACTGAAGCTTTCTTT CASKRGGGYNTEAFF
TRBJ1-5 - TRBV19 - TGTGCCAGTAGTATAGCCTCTTCACGGGTATGGAATCAGCCCCAGCATTTT CASSIASSRVWNQPQHF
TRBJ2-5 - TRBV3-1/TRBV3-2 - TGTGCCAGCAGCCGCCGGACAGAAGAGACCCAGTACTTC CASSRRTEETQYF
TRBJ1-2 TRBD1 TRBV9 - TGTGCCAGCAGCACCGAAAGACAGGGTCCTAACTATGGCTACACCTTC CASSTERQGPNYGYTF